This entry lists 22 T cell receptor beta chains sequenced from one sample in a study of blood T cell repertoires in COVID-19. Sequencing used immunoSEQ multiplex PCR; TCRdb keeps in-frame clones, though not all of them. This sample carries 150,000 to 200,000 clones, roughly 87% of them seen once, and the ten largest clones take 6% to 8%. Sequencing input: peripheral blood. Source of these receptors: a woman in her 70s with COVID-19, enrolled during active disease.

The chain carries TRBV16 and TRBJ2-7; possible D gene TRBD1, 5 bases. V was shortened by 0 bases and J by 6 bases, with 12 bases between the two germline ends. The CDR3 runs to 14 residues. Germline CDR1 KGHSY, CDR2 FQNENV. CDR3 nucleotides: TGTGCCAGCAGCCAATCGCTGGCCAGGGCCGAGCAGTACTTC. It encodes CASSQSLARAEQYF.

The genes are TRBV27 and TRBJ2-5; 8 bases line up with TRBD1. Trimming removed 3 bases from V and 4 bases from J; junction bases left unmatched: 1. The CDR3 spans 13 residues. From germline, CDR1 is MNHEY and CDR2 SMNVEV (reference sequence). The CDR3: CASSFQGAETQYF. The CDR3 DNA reads TGTGCCAGCAGTTTTCAGGGGGCAGAGACCCAGTACTTC.

This clone was recorded at least ten times. The gene calls are TRBV6-2 or TRBV6-3 and TRBJ1-2; 8 nucleotides agree with TRBD1. Germline V gives CDR1 MNHEY, CDR2 SVGEGT. The CDR3 covers 15 residues. J gave up 4 bases and V 1 base, and 5 bases lay outside the gene matches. CDR3 region: CASSYLTGTGYGYTF. Written as DNA, the CDR3 is TGTGCCAGCAGTTACTTAACCGGGACAGGCTATGGCTACACCTTC.

The chain uses TRBV5-4 and TRBJ2-5, with D perhaps matching TRBD1 (5 bases). The V end was cut by 1 base, the J end by 1 base, with 14 bases between. The CDR3 is 16 amino acids. Germline-derived CDR1 and CDR2 are SGHNT and YYREEE (reference sequence). The CDR3 coding sequence is TGTGCCAGCAGCTTGAAAGTCACAGGCCCCCAAGAGACCCAGTACTTC. It encodes CASSLKVTGPQETQYF. Filled out from reference TRBV5-4 and TRBJ2-5, the complete variable domain reads ETGVTQSPTHLIKTRGQQVTLRCSSQSGHNTVSWYQQALGQGPQFIFQYYREEENGRGNFPPRFSGLQFPNYSSELNVNALELDDSALYLCASSLKVTGPQETQYFGPGTRLLVL.

This clone has only one observation. CDR3 coding DNA: TGCGCCAGCAGCGATGGTCCTGACAGGAACACTGAAGCTTTCTTT. Translated: CASSDGPDRNTEAFF. The chain combines TRBV5-1 with TRBJ1-1; tentative D call: TRBD1 (5 bases). This CDR3 region has 15 residues. Germline CDR1 SGHRS, CDR2 YFSETQ. The germline V and J ends were trimmed by 4 bases and 1 base, with 14 bases remaining between them.

This chain uses TRBV7-8 with TRBJ1-2; maybe TRBD1 (5 bases). The V gene's germline CDR1 is SGHVS and CDR2 FQNEAQ. The CDR3 covers 15 residues. V was trimmed by 3 bases and J by 8 bases, leaving 19 bases between them. The CDR3 DNA follows: TGTGCCAGCAGCTTTGCGGGACGTAAGATGGAAGGCTACACCTTC. It encodes CASSFAGRKMEGYTF.

About this clone: This CDR3 is also generated by other DNA sequences in the sample. V usage is TRBV4-3 and J usage is TRBJ2-7; D gene uncertain. V gave up 1 base and J gave up 2 bases, with 6 bases separating them. The CDR3 is made up of 13 amino acids. Per germline, CDR1 LGHNA and CDR2 YSLEER. The CDR3 bases are TGCGCCAGCAGCCAAGGCAGAACCTACGAGCAGTACTTC. It is translated as CASSQGRTYEQYF.

The rearrangement uses TRBV6-5 and TRBJ2-1; D remains unclear. V was trimmed by 2 bases and J by 4 bases, leaving 15 bases between them. This CDR3 has 16 amino acids. From germline, CDR1 is MNHEY and CDR2 SVGAGI. The CDR3 nucleotides read TGTGCCAGCAGTTACACCGGAGCCAACCCTTACAATGAGCAGTTCTTC. Its translation: CASSYTGANPYNEQFF.

The V call is TRBV28, the J call TRBJ2-1, with 7 bases matching TRBD2. The CDR3 extends over 11 amino acids. V gave up 8 bases and J gave up 7 bases; unmatched junction bases: 2. CDR1 and CDR2 from the germline V gene are MDHEN and SYDVKM. The CDR3 spells CASLLANEQFF. CDR3 sequence (DNA): TGTGCCAGCTTACTAGCGAATGAGCAGTTCTTC.

This chain links TRBV9 with TRBJ2-7, with 10 nucleotides matching TRBD2. V gave up 0 bases and J gave up 6 bases; unmatched junction bases: 12. The CDR3 is made up of 17 amino acids. The germline V gene has CDR1 SGDLS and CDR2 YYNGEE. The CDR3, as DNA: TGTGCCAGCAGCGTAGCTGGGGGAGGGCTAGCGGGAGCCGAGCAGTACTTC. Protein: CASSVAGGGLAGAEQYF.

The chain is built from TRBV4-1 and TRBJ2-1; 12 bases agree with TRBD2. The CDR3 covers 16 residues. V trimming: 3 bases; J trimming: 4 bases; junction bases outside the gene matches: 4. The germline CDR1 and CDR2 sequences are MGHRA and YSYEKL. The CDR3 is CASSQSGTSGYNEQFF. The CDR3 nucleotides read TGCGCCAGCAGCCAGAGCGGGACTAGCGGGTACAATGAGCAGTTCTTC.

The chain has TRBV5-6 and TRBJ2-1; TRBD2 matches 10 bases. The V segment lost 2 bases and the J segment 1 base; nucleotides outside the gene matches: 6. This CDR3 is built from 17 residues. Germline V gene sequence: CDR1 SGHDT, CDR2 YYEEEE. CDR3 loop: CASSFLLAGASYNEQFF. CDR3 coding DNA: TGTGCCAGCAGCTTCCTCCTAGCGGGAGCTTCCTACAATGAGCAGTTCTTC.

The chain is built from TRBV28 and TRBJ2-3; 7 bases are shared with TRBD2. Germline CDR1 and CDR2: MDHEN and SYDVKM. The junction had 10 bases not matched to a gene; V was cut back by 5 bases and J by 11 bases. This CDR3 region has 13 residues. DNA of the CDR3: TGTGCCAGCAGTGGTGGTACTAGCGCAAAGCAGTATTTT. It is translated as CASSGGTSAKQYF.

J is TRBJ2-1 and V is TRBV30, with D possibly matching TRBD1 (6 bases). V lost 0 bases and J 0 bases, leaving 12 bases between the germline ends. The CDR3 loop spans 16 amino acids. Germline CDR1 and CDR2: GTSNPN and SVGIG (reference sequence). CDR3 residues: CAWSVRRGGSYNEQFF. CDR3 sequence (DNA): TGTGCCTGGAGTGTACGGCGAGGGGGCTCCTACAATGAGCAGTTCTTC.

The gene calls are TRBV6-5 and TRBJ2-1; 8 bases map to TRBD1. Germline values: CDR1 MNHEY, CDR2 SVGAGI. Trimming cost V 6 bases and J 5 bases; bases outside gene matches: 9. The CDR3 is 15 residues long. CDR3 nucleotide sequence: TGTGCCAGCAGAACCGGGACAGGACTTAACAATGAGCAGTTCTTC. Protein: CASRTGTGLNNEQFF.

The rearrangement uses TRBV28 and TRBJ1-1; TRBD1 might be the D (5 bases). The CDR3 sequence is 14 residues long. CDR1 is MDHEN, CDR2 SYDVKM, per germline. Deletions cut 6 bases from V and 5 bases from J, with 16 bases between. CDR3 DNA: TGTGCCAGCAGCCCCGGGGGAGGGGTGACTGAAGCTTTCTTT. It specifies CASSPGGGVTEAFF.

The table lists this clone with a count of one. Written as DNA, the CDR3 is TGTGCCATCAGTGATGGACTAGCGGGAGGTCAAGAGACCCAGTACTTC. Protein sequence: CAISDGLAGGQETQYF. This chain uses TRBV10-3 with TRBJ2-5; 14 positions agree with TRBD2. V lost 3 bases to trimming and J lost 2 bases; unmatched junction nucleotides: 2. This CDR3 has 16 residues. Per the germline V gene, CDR1 is ENHRY and CDR2 is SYGVKD.

The CDR3 nucleotides are TGCGCCAGCAGCTTAACAGGAAATAATGAAAAACTGTTTTTT. Encoded protein: CASSLTGNNEKLFF. The chain uses TRBV5-1 and TRBJ1-4, with D possibly matching TRBD1 (5 bases). V was shortened by 2 bases and J by 4 bases, with 9 bases between the two germline ends. CDR1 SGHRS and CDR2 YFSETQ come from the germline V gene. The CDR3 has 14 amino acids.

The chain is built from TRBV4-1 and TRBJ2-7; possibly TRBD1 for D (5 bases). CDR1 is MGHRA, CDR2 YSYEKL, per germline. CDR3 size: 15 residues. Trimming pared 1 base from V and 3 bases from J, leaving 13 bases between. In DNA form, the CDR3 reads TGCGCCAGCAGCCAAGTTACAGGCCCAGTCTACGAGCAGTACTTC. Translating it yields CASSQVTGPVYEQYF.

J is TRBJ2-6 and V is TRBV6-2 or TRBV6-3; D may be TRBD2 (5 bases). Germline CDR1 MNHEY, CDR2 SVGEGT. The CDR3 runs 15 residues. The ends were cut back, 5 bases at V and 4 bases at J, with 12 bases in the middle. The CDR3 reads CASSPPGMGANVLTF. CDR3 in DNA: TGTGCCAGCAGTCCCCCGGGGATGGGGGCCAACGTCCTGACTTTC.

In this sample, this clone turned up once. The chain links TRBV4-2 to TRBJ2-1; D ambiguous. Germline V gene lookup returns CDR1 LGHNA and CDR2 YNFKEQ. The CDR3 length is 18 residues. V was shortened by 0 bases and J by 8 bases, with 23 bases between the two germline ends. The CDR3 reads CASSQDHQLAEPLDEQFF. Written as DNA, the CDR3 is TGTGCCAGCAGCCAAGATCACCAACTGGCGGAACCCTTGGATGAGCAGTTCTTC.

The V gene is TRBV20-1, the J gene TRBJ1-1; maybe TRBD1 (6 bases). Trimming left V 3 bases short and J 5 bases short, with 13 bases between. CDR3 size: 13 residues. Germline CDR1 and CDR2: DFQATT and SNEGSKA (reference sequence). The CDR3 DNA sequence: TGCAGTGCTAGTGAGGGGGGAAGGACTGAAGCTTTCTTT. This encodes CSASEGGRTEAFF.